This entry is about one TCR beta chain. Its antigen is undetermined. All trial patients relapsed after autologous stem cell transplantation. Best outcomes ranged across complete response, partial response and progressive disease. From germline, CDR1 is SGHRS and CDR2 YFSETQ. CDR3 length equals 16 residues. The V and J ends lost 0 bases and 5 bases, in that order; junction bases with no gene match: 4. This specimen belongs to a study of PD-1 blockade in classical Hodgkin lymphoma. The table came from immunoSEQ multiplex PCR; TCRdb's copy has only in-frame clones and leaves some out. The sample yields some 96,000 clones, more than 80% seen once. General study points: Patients with a complete response exhibited baseline diversity comparable to newly diagnosed patients. Relative to healthy donors, newly diagnosed patients reportedly had lower baseline TCR diversity, which was reported as lower still in relapsed/refractory patients. By C4D1 there was a significant rise in CD4+ TCR diversity but not in CD8+ TCR diversity.

The receptor was derived from a human donor with classical Hodgkin lymphoma. Sequenced material: peripheral blood mononuclear cells (PBMCs), taken before the second cycle of nivolumab. The chain is built from TRBV5-1 and TRBJ2-2, with TRBD1 matching 10 bases. Written as DNA, the CDR3 is TGCGCCAGCAGCTTGGCCGGGACAGGGGTGACCGGGGAGCTGTTTTTT. It codes for CASSLAGTGVTGELFF.